This is a list of T cell receptor beta chains from one sample in a study of T cells in Graves' hyperthyroidism and ophthalmopathy. TCRdb passed the multiplex PCR reads through MiXCR, listing each CDR3 protein once. The sample lists nearly 600,000 distinct CDR3 sequences, around 14% occurring once. The sequencing input was blood. All receptors come from a woman aged 25 to 39 with Graves' hyperthyroidism that later progressed to Graves' ophthalmopathy. Both conserved end residues are trimmed from each CDR3. Each record gives: D gene, V gene, CDR3 protein. D genes are given only for firm matches.

.	TRBV11-2	ASSLQGLITDTQY
TRBD1	TRBV18	ASSPGQADTEAF
.	TRBV7-2	ASSFGTAGGTQY
.	TRBV7-2	ASSQPPSRNEQF
TRBD1	TRBV28	ASSLVGQGYEQY
.	TRBV19	ASRGNRGGQETQY
TRBD1	TRBV7-2	ASSTGDGANEKLF
.	TRBV27	ASSGQGLYNEQF
.	TRBV24-1	ATSDGLNTEAF
TRBD1	TRBV18	ASSPQDRGTEAF
TRBD2	TRBV10-3	AIAGGLAGGQETQY
.	TRBV20-1	SAPNGGIYT
.	TRBV6-1	ASYAGLREKLF
TRBD1	TRBV7-9	ASSVYRGRTTNEKLF
.	TRBV5-1	ASSLGREVSEEQY
.	TRBV14	ASSQGVTGRTEAF
TRBD2	TRBV11-3	ASTLRGGPYNEQF
.	TRBV18	ASSPREQGLNTEAF
.	TRBV25-1	ASSDSSLYYNEQF
.	TRBV12-3/TRBV12-4	ATKTDIGGYT
.	TRBV7-6	ASSPRTGDNEQF
.	TRBV6-1	ASLRDTEAF
.	TRBV10-2	ASSEEGGYGYT
TRBD1	TRBV11-1	ASSLGPGGQPQH
TRBD2	TRBV2	ASRLAGSADTQY
.	TRBV30	AWSAAAATNEKLF
.	TRBV19	ASSTASSYNEQF
.	TRBV18	ASSPYEEAVYGYT
.	TRBV29-1	SVALGAISYEQY
.	TRBV7-7	ASSLDRGKTQY
TRBD1	TRBV2	ASRIGTDNQPQH
.	TRBV10-3	AISGGTNEAYEQY
.	TRBV5-6	ASSSPVPNTEAF
.	TRBV18	ASSPTPQGDEPQH
TRBD2	TRBV5-1	ASSLDGLAGFYEQY
.	TRBV15	ATSRDRGKNQPQH
.	TRBV12-3/TRBV12-4	ASSFYSSSMADTQY
TRBD1	TRBV19	ASSILGQGANTEAF
.	TRBV4-3	ASSQDLGEGADTQY
TRBD2	TRBV7-9	ASSPPRPTSGSTYEQY
.	TRBV2	ASSGGGVGTRSYNEQF
.	TRBV10-3	AISESGGDGYT
.	TRBV5-6	ASSSKSRDTSNQPQH
.	TRBV3-1	ASSRTWTNPYEQY
.	TRBV2	ASSAYTNEQF
.	TRBV27	ASSPNPGGSKY
TRBD2	TRBV18	ASSPLDGLAANTGELF
.	TRBV18	ASSLLSQEGDQPQH
TRBD1	TRBV29-1	SVEGAVTGSAKNIQY
TRBD1	TRBV30	AWADRGWTEAF
.	TRBV28	ASIPSTGHRTDTQY
.	TRBV11-3	ASSLTQGTDTQY
.	TRBV10-3	AIREQVVDEQY